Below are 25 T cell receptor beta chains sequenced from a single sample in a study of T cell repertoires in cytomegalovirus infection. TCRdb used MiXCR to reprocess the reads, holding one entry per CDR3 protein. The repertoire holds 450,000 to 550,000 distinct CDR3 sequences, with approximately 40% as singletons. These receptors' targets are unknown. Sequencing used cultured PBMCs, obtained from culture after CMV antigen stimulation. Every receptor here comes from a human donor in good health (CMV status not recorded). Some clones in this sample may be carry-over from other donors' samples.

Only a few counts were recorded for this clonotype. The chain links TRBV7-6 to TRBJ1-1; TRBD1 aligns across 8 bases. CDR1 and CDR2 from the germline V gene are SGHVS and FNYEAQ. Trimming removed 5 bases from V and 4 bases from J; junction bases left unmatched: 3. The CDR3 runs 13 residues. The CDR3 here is CASSRTGITEAFF. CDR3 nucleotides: TGTGCCAGCAGCAGGACAGGGATCACTGAAGCTTTCTTT.

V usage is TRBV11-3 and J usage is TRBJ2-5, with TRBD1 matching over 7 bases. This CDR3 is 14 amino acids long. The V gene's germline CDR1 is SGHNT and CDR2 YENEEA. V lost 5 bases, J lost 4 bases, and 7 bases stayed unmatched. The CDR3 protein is CASSPSTGRETQYF. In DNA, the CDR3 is TGTGCCAGCAGCCCTTCGACAGGGAGAGAGACCCAGTACTTC.

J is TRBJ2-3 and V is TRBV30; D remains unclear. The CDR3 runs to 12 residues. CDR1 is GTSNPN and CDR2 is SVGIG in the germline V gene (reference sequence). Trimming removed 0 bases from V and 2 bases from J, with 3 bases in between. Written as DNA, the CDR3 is TGTGCCTGGAGTGTAGTCACAGATACGCAGTATTTT. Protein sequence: CAWSVVTDTQYF.

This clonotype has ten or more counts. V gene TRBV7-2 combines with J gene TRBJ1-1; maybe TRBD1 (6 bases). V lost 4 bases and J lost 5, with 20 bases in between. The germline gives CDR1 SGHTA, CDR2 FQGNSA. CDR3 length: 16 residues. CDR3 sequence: CASSYGAGGSGTEAFF. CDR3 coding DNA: TGTGCCAGCAGCTACGGTGCGGGGGGCTCTGGGACTGAAGCTTTCTTT.

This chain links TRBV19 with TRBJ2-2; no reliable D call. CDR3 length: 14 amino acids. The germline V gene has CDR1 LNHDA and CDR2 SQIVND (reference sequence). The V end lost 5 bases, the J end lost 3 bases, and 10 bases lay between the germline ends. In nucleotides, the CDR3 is TGTGCCAGTAGTCCGGACCAGTACACCGGGGAGCTGTTTTTT. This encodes CASSPDQYTGELFF.

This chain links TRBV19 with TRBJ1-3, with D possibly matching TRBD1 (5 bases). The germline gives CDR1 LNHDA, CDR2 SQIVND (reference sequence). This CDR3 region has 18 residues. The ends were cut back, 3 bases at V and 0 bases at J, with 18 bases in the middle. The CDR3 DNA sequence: TGTGCCAGTAGTATCTTCTTCACAGGTTCGCGCTCTGGAAACACCATATATTTT. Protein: CASSIFFTGSRSGNTIYF.

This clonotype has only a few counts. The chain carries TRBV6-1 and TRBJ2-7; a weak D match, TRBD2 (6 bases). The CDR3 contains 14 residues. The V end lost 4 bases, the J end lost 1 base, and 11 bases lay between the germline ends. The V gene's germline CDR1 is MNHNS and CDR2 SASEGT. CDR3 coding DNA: TGTGCCAGCAGTGTCACGGGAGTTTCCTACGAGCAGTACTTC. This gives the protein CASSVTGVSYEQYF.

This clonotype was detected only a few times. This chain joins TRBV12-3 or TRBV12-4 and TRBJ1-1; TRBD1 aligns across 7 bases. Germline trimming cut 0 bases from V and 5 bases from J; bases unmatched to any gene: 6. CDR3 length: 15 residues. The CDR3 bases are TGTGCCAGCAGTTTAGCGGCAGGGGGTTATACTGAAGCTTTCTTT. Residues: CASSLAAGGYTEAFF.

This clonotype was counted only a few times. DNA for the CDR3: TGTGCCAGCAGTTACCAGTACAATGAGCAGTTCTTC. Amino acids: CASSYQYNEQFF. V is TRBV6-6 and J is TRBJ2-1; the D is unclear. The CDR3 extends over 12 amino acids. Germline V lookup: CDR1 MNHNY, CDR2 SVGAGI (reference sequence). V lost 2 bases, J lost 4 bases, and 3 bases lay in between.

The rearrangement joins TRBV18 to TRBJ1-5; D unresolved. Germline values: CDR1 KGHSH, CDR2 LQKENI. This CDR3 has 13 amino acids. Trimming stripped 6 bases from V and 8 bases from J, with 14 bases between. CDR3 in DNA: TGTGCCAGCTCCCACCCAAGTCAGGAGCCCCAGCATTTT. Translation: CASSHPSQEPQHF.

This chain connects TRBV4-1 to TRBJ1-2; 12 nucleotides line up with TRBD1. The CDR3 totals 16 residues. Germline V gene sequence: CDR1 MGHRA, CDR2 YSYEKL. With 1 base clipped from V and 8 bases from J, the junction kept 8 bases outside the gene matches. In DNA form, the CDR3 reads TGCGCCAGCAGCCAAGTTTCGGGACAGGGGGCCCGAGGCTACACCTTC. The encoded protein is CASSQVSGQGARGYTF.

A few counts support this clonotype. This CDR3 reads CASGWSYEQYF. The CDR3 coding sequence is TGTGCCAGCGGGTGGTCCTACGAGCAGTACTTC. The chain joins TRBV7-6 to TRBJ2-7, with D hard to call. Per germline, CDR1 SGHVS and CDR2 FNYEAQ. Between the trimmed V and J ends, which lost 8 bases and 1 base, there was a span of 6 bases. CDR3 length: 11 residues.

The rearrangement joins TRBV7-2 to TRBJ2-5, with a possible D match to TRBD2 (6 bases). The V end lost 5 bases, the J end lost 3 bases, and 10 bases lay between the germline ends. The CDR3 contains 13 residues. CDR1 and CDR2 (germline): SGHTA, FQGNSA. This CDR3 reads CASSRDWKETQYF. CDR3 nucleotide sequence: TGTGCCAGCAGCCGGGACTGGAAAGAGACCCAGTACTTC.

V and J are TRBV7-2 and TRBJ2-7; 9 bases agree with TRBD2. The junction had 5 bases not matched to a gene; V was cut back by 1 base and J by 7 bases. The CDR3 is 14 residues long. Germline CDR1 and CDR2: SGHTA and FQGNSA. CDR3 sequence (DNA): TGTGCCAGCAGCTTAGTAGCGGGAGTTGAGGAGCAGTACTTC. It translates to CASSLVAGVEEQYF.

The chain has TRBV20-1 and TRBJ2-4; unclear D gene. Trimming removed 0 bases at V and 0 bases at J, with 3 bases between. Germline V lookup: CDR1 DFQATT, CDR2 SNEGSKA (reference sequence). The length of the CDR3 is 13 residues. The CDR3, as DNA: TGCAGTGCTAGAGAAGTAGCCAAAAACATTCAGTACTTC. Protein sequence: CSAREVAKNIQYF.

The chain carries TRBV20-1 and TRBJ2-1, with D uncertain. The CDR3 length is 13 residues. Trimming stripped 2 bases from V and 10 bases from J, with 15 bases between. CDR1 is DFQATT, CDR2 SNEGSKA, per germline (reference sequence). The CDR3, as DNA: TGCAGTGCTAGACCCCCGGCTTTTACCGAGCAGTTCTTC. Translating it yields CSARPPAFTEQFF.

In nucleotides, the CDR3 is TGTGCCAGCTCACCGATCCGTGGGGGCGTTGCGGAGACCCAGTACTTC. Amino acids: CASSPIRGGVAETQYF. This chain joins TRBV18 and TRBJ2-5; D is possibly TRBD1 (6 bases). Germline V gene lookup returns CDR1 KGHSH and CDR2 LQKENI. V was clipped by 3 bases and J by 5 bases, with 19 bases between them. This CDR3 region has 16 residues.

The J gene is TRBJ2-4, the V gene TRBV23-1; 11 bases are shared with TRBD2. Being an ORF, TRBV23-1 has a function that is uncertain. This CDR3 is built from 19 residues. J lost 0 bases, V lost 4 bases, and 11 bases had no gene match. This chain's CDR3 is CASSRPTSGTEEAKNIQYF. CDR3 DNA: TGCGCCAGCAGTCGACCGACTAGCGGGACGGAGGAAGCCAAAAACATTCAGTACTTC.

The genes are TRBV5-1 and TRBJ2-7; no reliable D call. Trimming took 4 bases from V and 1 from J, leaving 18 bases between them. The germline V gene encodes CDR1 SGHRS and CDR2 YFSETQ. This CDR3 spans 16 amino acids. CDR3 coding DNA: TGCGCCAGCAGCATAAAGTTGGGCGGACGATCCTACGAGCAGTACTTC. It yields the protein CASSIKLGGRSYEQYF.

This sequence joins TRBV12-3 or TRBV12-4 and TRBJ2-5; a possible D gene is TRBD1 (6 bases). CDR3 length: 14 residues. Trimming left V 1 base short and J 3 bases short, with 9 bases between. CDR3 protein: CASSLDRVEETQYF. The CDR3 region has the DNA TGTGCCAGCAGTTTAGACAGGGTGGAAGAGACCCAGTACTTC.

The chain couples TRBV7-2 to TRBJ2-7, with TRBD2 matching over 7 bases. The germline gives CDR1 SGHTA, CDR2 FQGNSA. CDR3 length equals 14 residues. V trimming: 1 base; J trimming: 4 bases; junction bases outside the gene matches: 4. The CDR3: CASSLGGTNYEQYF. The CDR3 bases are TGTGCCAGCAGCTTAGGTGGGACTAATTACGAGCAGTACTTC. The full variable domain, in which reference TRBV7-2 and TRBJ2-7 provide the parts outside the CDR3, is GAGVSQSPSNKVTEKGKDVELRCDPISGHTALYWYRQSLGQGLEFLIYFQGNSAPDKSGLPSDRFSAERTGGSVSTLTIQRTQQEDSAVYLCASSLGGTNYEQYFGPGTRLTVT.

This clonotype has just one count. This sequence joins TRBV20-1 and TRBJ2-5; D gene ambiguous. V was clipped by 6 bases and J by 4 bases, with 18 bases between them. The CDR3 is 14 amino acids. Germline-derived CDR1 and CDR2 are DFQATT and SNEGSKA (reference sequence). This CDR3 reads CSAPLRGARETQYF. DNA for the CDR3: TGCAGTGCCCCACTACGAGGCGCGAGAGAGACCCAGTACTTC.

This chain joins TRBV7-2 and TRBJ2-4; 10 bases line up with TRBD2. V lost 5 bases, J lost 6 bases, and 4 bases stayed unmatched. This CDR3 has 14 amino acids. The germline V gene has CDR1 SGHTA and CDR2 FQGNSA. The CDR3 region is CASSAASGGNIQYF. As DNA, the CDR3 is TGTGCCAGCAGCGCCGCTAGCGGGGGAAACATTCAGTACTTC.

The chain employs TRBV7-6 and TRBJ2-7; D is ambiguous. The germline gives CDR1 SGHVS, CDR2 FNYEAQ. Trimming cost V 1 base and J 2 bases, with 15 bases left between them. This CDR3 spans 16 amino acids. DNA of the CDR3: TGTGCCAGCAGCTTAGGAGACACCAGGTTGGCCTACGAGCAGTACTTC. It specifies CASSLGDTRLAYEQYF.

CDR3 nucleotide sequence: TGTGCCAGCAGTTTATCGGCTCGCGGGAACTACGAGCAGTACTTC. Its protein is CASSLSARGNYEQYF. The rearrangement uses TRBV12-3 or TRBV12-4 and TRBJ2-7; tentative D call: TRBD2 (6 bases). CDR3 length: 15 residues. V was cut by 2 bases and J by 3 bases, with 14 bases left in between.